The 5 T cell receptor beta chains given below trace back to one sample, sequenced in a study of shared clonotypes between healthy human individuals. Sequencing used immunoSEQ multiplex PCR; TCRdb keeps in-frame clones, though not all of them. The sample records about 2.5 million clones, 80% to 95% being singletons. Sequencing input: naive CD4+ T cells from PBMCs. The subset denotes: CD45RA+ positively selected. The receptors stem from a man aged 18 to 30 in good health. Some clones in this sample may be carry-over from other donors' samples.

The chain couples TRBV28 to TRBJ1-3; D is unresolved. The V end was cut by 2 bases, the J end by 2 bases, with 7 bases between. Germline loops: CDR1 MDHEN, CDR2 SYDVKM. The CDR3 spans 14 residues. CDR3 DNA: TGTGCCAGCAGTTTACGGGAGACTGGAAACACCATATATTTT. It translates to CASSLRETGNTIYF.

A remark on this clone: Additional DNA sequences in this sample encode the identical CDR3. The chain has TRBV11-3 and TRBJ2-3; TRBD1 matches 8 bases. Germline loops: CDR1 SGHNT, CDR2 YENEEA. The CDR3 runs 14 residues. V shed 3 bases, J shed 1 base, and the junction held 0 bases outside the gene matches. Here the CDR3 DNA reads TGTGCCAGCAGCTTGGACAGGGGCACAGATACGCAGTATTTT. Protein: CASSLDRGTDTQYF.

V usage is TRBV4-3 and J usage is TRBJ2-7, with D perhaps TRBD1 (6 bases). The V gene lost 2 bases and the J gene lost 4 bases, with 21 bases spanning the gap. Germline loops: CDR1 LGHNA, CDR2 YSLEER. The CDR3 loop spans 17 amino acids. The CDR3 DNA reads TGCGCCAGCAGCCAAAACTACCAACACAGGGCCTCGTACGAGCAGTACTTC. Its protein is CASSQNYQHRASYEQYF.

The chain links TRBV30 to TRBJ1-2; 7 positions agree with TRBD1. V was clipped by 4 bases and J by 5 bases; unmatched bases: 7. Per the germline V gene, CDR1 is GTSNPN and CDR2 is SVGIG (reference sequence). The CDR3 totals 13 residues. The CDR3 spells CAWTQTGWYGYTF. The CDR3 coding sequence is TGTGCCTGGACTCAGACAGGGTGGTATGGCTACACCTTC.

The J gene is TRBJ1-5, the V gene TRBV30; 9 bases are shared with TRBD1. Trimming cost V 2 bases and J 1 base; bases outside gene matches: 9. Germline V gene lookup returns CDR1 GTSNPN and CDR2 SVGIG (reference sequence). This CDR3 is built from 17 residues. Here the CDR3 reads CAWSPLTGGRSNQPQHF. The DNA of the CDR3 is TGTGCCTGGAGTCCCCTGACAGGGGGACGAAGCAATCAGCCCCAGCATTTT.